One and the same sample provided the 17 T cell receptor beta chains below, sequenced in a study of blood T cells in healthy people across ages. The use of a sample-barcoded 5' primer and a J-beta primer mix characterized a second PCR of about 7 to 12 cycles. TCRdb analysed the 5' RACE reads with MiXCR anew, one entry per CDR3 protein. The sample includes under 2,000,000 distinct CDR3 sequences, about 49% seen only once; the top ten take approximately 2%. Material: blood. These receptor sequences come from a middle-aged woman in good health.

This chain connects TRBV11-2 to TRBJ2-4; 7 nucleotides line up with TRBD1. The V segment lost 1 base and the J segment 3 bases; nucleotides outside the gene matches: 6. CDR1 and CDR2 (germline): SGHAT, FQNNGV. The CDR3 spans 16 residues. For the CDR3, the DNA is TGTGCCAGCAGCTTAGTACAGGGGCTCTTCAAAAACATTCAGTACTTC. This sequence encodes CASSLVQGLFKNIQYF.

The J gene is TRBJ2-5, the V gene TRBV6-2 or TRBV6-3; 13 bases map to TRBD2. Trimming removed 7 bases from V and 5 bases from J; junction bases left unmatched: 7. Looked up from germline, CDR1 is MNHEY and CDR2 is SVGEGT. The CDR3 covers 15 residues. This CDR3 is CASTETSGGPETQYF. The CDR3, as DNA: TGTGCCAGCACAGAGACTAGCGGGGGGCCGGAGACCCAGTACTTC.

A few counts support this clonotype. The V gene is TRBV11-2, the J gene TRBJ2-3; 15 nucleotides line up with TRBD2. The germline CDR1 and CDR2 sequences are SGHAT and FQNNGV. The CDR3 covers 18 residues. The V segment lost 5 bases and the J segment 3 bases; nucleotides outside the gene matches: 9. The DNA for the CDR3 is TGTGCCAGCAGCCCCCTGGGGGGACTAGCGGGGGGAACAGATACGCAGTATTTT. Protein: CASSPLGGLAGGTDTQYF. The full variable domain, with the rest looked up from reference TRBV11-2 and TRBJ2-3, is EAGVAQSPRYKIIEKRQSVAFWCNPISGHATLYWYQQILGQGPKLLIQFQNNGVVDDSQLPKDRFSAERLKGVDSTLKIQPAKLEDSAVYLCASSPLGGLAGGTDTQYFGPGTRLTVL.

This clonotype was detected only once. The CDR3 is CSAPAAQHQETQYF. CDR3 coding DNA: TGCAGTGCCCCCGCGGCACAGCACCAAGAGACCCAGTACTTC. This sequence joins TRBV20-1 and TRBJ2-5; D call uncertain. Trimming pared 6 bases from V and 0 bases from J, leaving 14 bases between. Germline loops: CDR1 DFQATT, CDR2 SNEGSKA (reference sequence). This CDR3 is built from 14 residues.

The sample holds many counts of this clonotype. Compared with germline, one end of the junction differs, possibly owing to a read error. The chain employs TRBV4-2 and TRBJ1-2; D uncertain. Germline assignment: CDR1 LGHNA and CDR2 YNFKEQ. There are 13 residues in the CDR3. The CDR3 loop is CASSQERAYGYTF. Here the CDR3 DNA reads TGCGCCAGCAGCCAAGAGAGGGCCTATGGCTACACCTTC.

V gene TRBV13 combines with J gene TRBJ2-7, with D perhaps TRBD2 (6 bases). V shed 4 bases and J shed 2 bases, with 12 bases lying between them. The germline V gene encodes CDR1 PRHDT and CDR2 FYEKMQ (reference sequence). The CDR3 has 14 amino acids. The CDR3 nucleotides are TGTGCCAGCAGCTCCCAGGAGGGCGCCTACGAGCAGTACTTC. It yields the protein CASSSQEGAYEQYF.

The V gene is TRBV7-8, the J gene TRBJ2-4; a weak D match, TRBD2 (6 bases). The V gene lost 3 bases and the J gene lost 13 bases, with 22 bases spanning the gap. Germline loops: CDR1 SGHVS, CDR2 FQNEAQ. There are 15 residues in the CDR3. DNA for the CDR3: TGTGCCAGCAGCTTCCCCGTAAGCGGGCGGGGTGAGCAGTACTTC. Translating gives CASSFPVSGRGEQYF.

The rearrangement links TRBV6-5 to TRBJ2-5; tentative D call: TRBD2 (5 bases). The CDR3 extends over 16 amino acids. In germline, CDR1 is MNHEY, CDR2 SVGAGI. The V and J ends lost 0 bases and 2 bases respectively, with 13 bases between them. The CDR3 bases are TGTGCCAGCAGTTACTCGGGCAGCGGTAATCAAGAGACCCAGTACTTC. Protein product: CASSYSGSGNQETQYF.

The CDR3 bases are TGTGCCAGCAGCCCGAGCGGGGGAGACTCCTACAATGAGCAGTTCTTC. Its translation: CASSPSGGDSYNEQFF. This sequence joins TRBV27 and TRBJ2-1, with 8 bases matching TRBD2. From germline, CDR1 is MNHEY and CDR2 SMNVEV (reference sequence). The CDR3 runs 16 residues. V dropped 6 bases and J dropped 0; count of bases not matched to a gene: 7.

This clonotype was observed a few times. The CDR3 reads CASSLAATGEKETQYF. In nucleotides, the CDR3 is TGTGCCAGCAGCTTAGCGGCGACAGGGGAAAAAGAGACCCAGTACTTC. This chain joins TRBV7-9 and TRBJ2-5, with 8 positions matching TRBD1. The V segment lost 0 bases and the J segment 3 bases; nucleotides outside the gene matches: 6. The CDR3 extends over 16 amino acids. The germline V gene encodes CDR1 SEHNR and CDR2 FQNEAQ (reference sequence).

The chain is built from TRBV5-1 and TRBJ2-1; the match to TRBD2 covers 13 bases. Gene TRBJ2-7 matches the end of the DNA better, so the J call may be wrong. CDR1 and CDR2 (germline): SGHRS, YFSETQ. The CDR3 consists of 18 residues. The chain's CDR3 is CASSRGLAGSPPYNEQYF. The CDR3 region has the DNA TGCGCCAGCAGCCGGGGACTAGCGGGATCCCCCCCTTACAATGAGCAGTACTTC.

The rearrangement joins TRBV27 to TRBJ2-1, with 8 bases identical to TRBD1. The CDR3 is 14 amino acids. The ends lost 3 bases at V and 6 bases at J; junction bases unmatched: 4. Germline loops: CDR1 MNHEY, CDR2 SMNVEV (reference sequence). Here the CDR3 reads CASSFQGAPNEQFF. The CDR3 coding sequence is TGTGCCAGCAGTTTTCAGGGGGCGCCCAATGAGCAGTTCTTC.

The chain has TRBV12-3 or TRBV12-4 and TRBJ1-2, with TRBD1 matching 8 bases. This CDR3 comprises 14 residues. With 6 bases clipped from V and 6 bases from J, the junction kept 9 bases outside the gene matches. This chain's CDR3 is CASRLTRGRDGYTF. The CDR3 DNA reads TGTGCCAGCAGGTTAACCAGGGGGCGCGATGGCTACACCTTC.

This clonotype was found a few times. This chain joins TRBV5-1 and TRBJ2-6, with D perhaps TRBD1 (5 bases). The V gene lost 6 bases and the J gene lost 0 bases, with 19 bases spanning the gap. The CDR3 sequence is 18 residues long. In germline, CDR1 is SGHRS, CDR2 YFSETQ. The CDR3 loop is CASNFFGASISGANVLTF. DNA for the CDR3: TGCGCCAGCAACTTCTTTGGGGCCTCAATCTCTGGGGCCAACGTCCTGACTTTC. Together with reference TRBV5-1 and TRBJ2-6, the CDR3 gives the full variable domain: KAGVTQTPRYLIKTRGQQVTLSCSPISGHRSVSWYQQTPGQGLQFLFEYFSETQRNKGNFPGRFSGRQFSNSRSEMNVSTLELGDSALYLCASNFFGASISGANVLTFGAGSRLTVL.

On this clonotype itself: Germline is not matched at one junction end, which may reflect a read error. The rearrangement joins TRBV14 to TRBJ2-7; D not certain. This CDR3 contains 12 residues. CDR1 is SGHDN, CDR2 FVKESK, per germline. CDR3 nucleotides: TGTGCCAGCAGCGAAGACCTACGGAAGCAGTACTTC. This codes for CASSEDLRKQYF.

This clonotype was seen more than once but under ten times. This chain uses TRBV7-2 with TRBJ2-3; D perhaps matches TRBD2 (7 bases). Trimming took 5 bases from V and 1 from J, leaving 19 bases between them. In germline, CDR1 is SGHTA, CDR2 FQGNSA. The CDR3 consists of 17 residues. CDR3 nucleotide sequence: TGTGCCAGCAGCCGCTTTGAGGGGGGGCGGGGCACAGATACGCAGTATTTT. Residues: CASSRFEGGRGTDTQYF.

The CDR3 sequence is CASSLNGLATEDTQYF. The DNA for the CDR3 is TGTGCCAGCAGCTTGAATGGCCTAGCGACGGAGGATACGCAGTATTTT. The chain couples TRBV5-6 to TRBJ2-3, with D tentatively TRBD2 (6 bases). The germline gives CDR1 SGHDT, CDR2 YYEEEE. The CDR3 length is 16 residues. Trimming took 1 base from V and 6 from J, leaving 18 bases between them.